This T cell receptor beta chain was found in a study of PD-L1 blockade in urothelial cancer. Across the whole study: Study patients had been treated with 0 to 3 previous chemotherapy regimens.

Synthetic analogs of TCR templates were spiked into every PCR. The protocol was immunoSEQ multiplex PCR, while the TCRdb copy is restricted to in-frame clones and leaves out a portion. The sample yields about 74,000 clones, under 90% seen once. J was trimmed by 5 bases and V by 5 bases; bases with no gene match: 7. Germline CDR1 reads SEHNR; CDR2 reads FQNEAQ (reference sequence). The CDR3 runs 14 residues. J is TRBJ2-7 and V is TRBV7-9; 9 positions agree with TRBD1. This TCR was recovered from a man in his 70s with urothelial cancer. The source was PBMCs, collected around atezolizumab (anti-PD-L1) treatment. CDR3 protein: CASSLGQGDHEQYF. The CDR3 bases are TGTGCCAGCAGCCTGGGACAGGGAGATCACGAGCAGTACTTC. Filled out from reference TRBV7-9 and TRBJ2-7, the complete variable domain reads DTGVSQNPRHKITKRGQNVTFRCDPISEHNRLYWYRQTLGQGPEFLTYFQNEAQLEKSRLLSDRFSAERPKGSFSTLEIQRTEQGDSAMYLCASSLGQGDHEQYFGPGTRLTVT.